This TCR beta chain was sequenced for a study of blood T cell repertoires in COVID-19. Across the whole study: The United States, Italy and Spain were the sources of the acute and convalescent COVID-19 samples.

V was pared by 6 bases and J by 4 bases, with 11 bases of the junction left unmatched. The germline V gene encodes CDR1 SEHNR and CDR2 FQNEAQ (reference sequence). This CDR3 is 15 amino acids long. In the study's own analysis: From reference gene primer amplification, estimates of nucleated cell counts were derived. This table comes from immunoSEQ multiplex PCR, and its TCRdb copy is limited to in-frame clones, with some not included. V and J calls and clone size are given by that table; D and trimming were obtained from the DNA. The sample holds roughly 330,000 clones, approximately 82% seen once. V is TRBV7-9 and J is TRBJ1-2; 7 bases line up with TRBD1. Specimen: peripheral blood. This clonotype originated in a woman aged 50 to 65 with acute or convalescent COVID-19. In DNA form, the CDR3 reads TGTGCCAGCAGTTGGGGGGACCGGGACAGCTATGGCTACACCTTC. It is translated as CASSWGDRDSYGYTF.